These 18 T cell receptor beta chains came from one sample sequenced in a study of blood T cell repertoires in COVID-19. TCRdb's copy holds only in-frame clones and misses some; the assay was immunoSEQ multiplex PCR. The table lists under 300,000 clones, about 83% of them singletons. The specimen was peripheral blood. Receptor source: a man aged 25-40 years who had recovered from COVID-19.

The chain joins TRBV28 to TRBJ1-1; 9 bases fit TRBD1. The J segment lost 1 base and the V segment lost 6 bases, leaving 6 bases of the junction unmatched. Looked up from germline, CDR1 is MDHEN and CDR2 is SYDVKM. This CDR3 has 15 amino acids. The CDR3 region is CASRSGQGGNTEAFF. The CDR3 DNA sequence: TGTGCCAGCAGATCGGGACAGGGAGGGAACACTGAAGCTTTCTTT.

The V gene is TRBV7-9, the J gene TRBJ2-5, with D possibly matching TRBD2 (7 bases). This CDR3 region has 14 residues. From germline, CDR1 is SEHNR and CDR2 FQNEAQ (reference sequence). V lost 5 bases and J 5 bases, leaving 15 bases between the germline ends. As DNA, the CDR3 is TGTGCCAGCAGCCGACCCGGGGGGCGGGAGACCCAGTACTTC. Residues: CASSRPGGRETQYF.

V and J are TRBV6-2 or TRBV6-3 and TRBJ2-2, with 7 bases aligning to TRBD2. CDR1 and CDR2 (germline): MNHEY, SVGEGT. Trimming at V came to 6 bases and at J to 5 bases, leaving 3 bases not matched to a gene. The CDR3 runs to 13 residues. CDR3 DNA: TGTGCCAGCAGCCGGGGGGAAACCGGGGAGCTGTTTTTT. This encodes CASSRGETGELFF.

CDR3 residues: CASTQGRGYTEAFF. The CDR3 DNA is TGTGCCAGCACTCAGGGGCGAGGGTACACTGAAGCTTTCTTT. V is TRBV3-1 (or the pseudogene TRBV3-2) and J is TRBJ1-1, with a weak D call TRBD1 (6 bases). V was cut by 7 bases and J by 3 bases, with 15 bases left in between. The CDR3 contains 14 residues. Germline CDR1 LGHDT, CDR2 YNNKEL (reference sequence).

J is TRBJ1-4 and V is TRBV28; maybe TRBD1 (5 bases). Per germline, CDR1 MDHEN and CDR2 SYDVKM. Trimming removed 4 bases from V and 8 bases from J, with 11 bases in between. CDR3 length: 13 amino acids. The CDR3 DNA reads TGTGCCAGCAGTTGGGGGGAGGGCGAAAAACTGTTTTTT. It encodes CASSWGEGEKLFF.

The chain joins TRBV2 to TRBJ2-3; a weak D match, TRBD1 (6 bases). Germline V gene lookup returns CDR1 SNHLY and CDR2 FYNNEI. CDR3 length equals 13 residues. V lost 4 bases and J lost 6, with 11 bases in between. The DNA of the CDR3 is TGTGCCAGCAGTGGACAGGTGCGGGATACGCAGTATTTT. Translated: CASSGQVRDTQYF. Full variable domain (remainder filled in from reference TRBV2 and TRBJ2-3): EPEVTQTPSHQVTQMGQEVILRCVPISNHLYFYWYRQILGQKVEFLVSFYNNEISEKSEIFDDQFSVERPDGSNFTLKIRSTKLEDSAMYFCASSGQVRDTQYFGPGTRLTVL.

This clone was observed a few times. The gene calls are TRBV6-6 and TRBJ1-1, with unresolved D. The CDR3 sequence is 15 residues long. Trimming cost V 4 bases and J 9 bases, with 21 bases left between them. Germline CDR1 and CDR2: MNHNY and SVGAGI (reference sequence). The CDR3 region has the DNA TGTGCCAGCAGTTCTTCCGGTGGGAGTTTTGGTAAAGCTTTCTTT. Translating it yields CASSSSGGSFGKAFF.

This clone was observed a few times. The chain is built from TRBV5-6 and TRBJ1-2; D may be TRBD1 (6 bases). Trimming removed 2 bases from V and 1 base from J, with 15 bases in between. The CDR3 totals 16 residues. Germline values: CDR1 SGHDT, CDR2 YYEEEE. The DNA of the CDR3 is TGTGCCAGCAGCTTACTCGGGACATCGCTTAACTATGGCTACACCTTC. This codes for CASSLLGTSLNYGYTF.

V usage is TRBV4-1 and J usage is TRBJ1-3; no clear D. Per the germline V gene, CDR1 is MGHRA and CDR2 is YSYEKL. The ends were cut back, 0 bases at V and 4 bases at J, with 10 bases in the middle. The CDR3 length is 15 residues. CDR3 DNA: TGCGCCAGCAGCCAAGAGGAGGGATCCGGAAACACCATATATTTT. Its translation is CASSQEEGSGNTIYF.

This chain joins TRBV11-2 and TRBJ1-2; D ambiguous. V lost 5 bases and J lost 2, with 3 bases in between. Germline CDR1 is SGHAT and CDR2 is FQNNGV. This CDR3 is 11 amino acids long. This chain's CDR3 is CASSRNYGYTF. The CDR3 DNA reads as TGTGCCAGCAGCCGGAACTATGGCTACACCTTC. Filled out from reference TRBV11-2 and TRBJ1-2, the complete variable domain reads EAGVAQSPRYKIIEKRQSVAFWCNPISGHATLYWYQQILGQGPKLLIQFQNNGVVDDSQLPKDRFSAERLKGVDSTLKIQPAKLEDSAVYLCASSRNYGYTFGSGTRLTVV.

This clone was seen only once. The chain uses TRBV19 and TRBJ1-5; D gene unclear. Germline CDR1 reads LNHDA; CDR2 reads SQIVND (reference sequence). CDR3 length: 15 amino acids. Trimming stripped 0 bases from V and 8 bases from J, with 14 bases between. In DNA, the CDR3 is TGTGCCAGTAGTATAGATGGACGGCTCGGGGAGCCCCAGCATTTT. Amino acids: CASSIDGRLGEPQHF.

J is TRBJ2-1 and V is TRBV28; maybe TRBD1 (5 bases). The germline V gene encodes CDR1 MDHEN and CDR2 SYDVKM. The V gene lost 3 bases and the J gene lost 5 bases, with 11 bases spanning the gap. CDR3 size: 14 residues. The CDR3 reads CASSLTVKHNEQFF. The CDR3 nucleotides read TGTGCCAGCAGTTTGACAGTCAAGCACAATGAGCAGTTCTTC.

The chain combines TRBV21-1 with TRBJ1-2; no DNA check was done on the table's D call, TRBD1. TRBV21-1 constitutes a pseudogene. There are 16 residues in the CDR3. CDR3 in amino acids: CASTGTGGVPVYGYTF. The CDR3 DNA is TGTGCCAGCACCGGGACAGGGGGTGTCCCGGTTTATGGCTACACCTTC.

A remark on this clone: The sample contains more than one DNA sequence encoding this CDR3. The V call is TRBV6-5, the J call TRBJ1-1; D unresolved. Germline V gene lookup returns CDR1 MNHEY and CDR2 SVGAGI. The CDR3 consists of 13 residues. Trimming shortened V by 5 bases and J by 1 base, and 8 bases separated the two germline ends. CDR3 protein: CASSPRGNTEAFF. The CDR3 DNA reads TGTGCCAGCAGTCCTCGCGGGAACACTGAAGCTTTCTTT.

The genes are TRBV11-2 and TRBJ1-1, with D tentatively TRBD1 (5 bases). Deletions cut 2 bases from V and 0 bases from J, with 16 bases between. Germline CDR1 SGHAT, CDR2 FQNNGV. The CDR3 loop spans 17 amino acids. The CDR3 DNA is TGTGCCAGCAGCTTATTGGGTGGATGGGGCGTGAACACTGAAGCTTTCTTT. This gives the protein CASSLLGGWGVNTEAFF.

CDR3 residues: CAISSGQLYEQYF. In DNA, the CDR3 is TGTGCCATCAGCTCCGGACAGCTCTACGAGCAGTACTTC. This chain joins TRBV10-3 and TRBJ2-7, with D perhaps TRBD1 (6 bases). V was cut by 6 bases and J by 3 bases, with 12 bases left in between. The length of the CDR3 is 13 residues. CDR1 ENHRY and CDR2 SYGVKD come from the germline V gene.

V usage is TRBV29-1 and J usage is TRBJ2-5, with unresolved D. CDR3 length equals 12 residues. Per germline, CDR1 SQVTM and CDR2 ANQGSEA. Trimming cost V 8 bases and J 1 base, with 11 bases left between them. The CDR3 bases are TGCAGCTCATACAGATTCCAAGAGACCCAGTACTTC. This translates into CSSYRFQETQYF.

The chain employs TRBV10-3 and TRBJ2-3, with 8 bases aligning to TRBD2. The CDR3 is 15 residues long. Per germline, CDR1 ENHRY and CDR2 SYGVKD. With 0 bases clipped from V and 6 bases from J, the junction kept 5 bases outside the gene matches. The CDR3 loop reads CAISESGLESDTQYF. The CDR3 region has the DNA TGTGCCATCAGTGAGTCGGGACTAGAGTCGGATACGCAGTATTTT.